This TCR beta chain was profiled in a study of blood T cell repertoires in COVID-19. In the authors' methods: Counts of nucleated cells, estimated from reference gene primer amplification, were obtained. Sequencing was performed with immunoSEQ multiplex PCR; in TCRdb, only in-frame clones are kept and a portion is missing. V and J calls and clone size come straight from that table; D and trimming were deduced from the DNA. Among some 300,000 clones, roughly 89% were seen once, and the ten largest hold 0.95% to 1.3%. Only a few counts were recorded for this clone. The Seattle patients joined while their infection was active and were tracked longitudinally afterward. The CDR3 has 12 residues. The germline CDR1 and CDR2 sequences are MDHEN and SYDVKM. Trimming shortened V by 3 bases and J by 7 bases, and 10 bases separated the two germline ends.

This chain links TRBV28 with TRBJ2-7, with D perhaps matching TRBD1 (5 bases). This sequence was found in a woman between 40 and 55 years old with COVID-19, enrolled during active disease. The source material was peripheral blood. DNA of the CDR3: TGTGCCAGCAGTTTCCAGGGAACTGAGCAGTACTTC. Translating gives CASSFQGTEQYF.